This is a list of T cell receptor beta chains from one sample in a study of regulatory T cells in long-lasting Graves disease. MiXCR, run by TCRdb on the multiplex PCR reads, gives a single entry per CDR3 protein. The profile shows 300,000 to 400,000 distinct CDR3 sequences, 18% of them singletons. The source material was peripheral blood mononuclear cells (PBMCs), sampled at new diagnosis, from a patient treated with antithyroid drugs. The receptors derive from a female donor with Graves disease. Both conserved end residues are part of each CDR3. Each record gives: J gene, V gene, D gene, clone size, CDR3 protein, CDR3 DNA. The D gene is left open where the match is weak. A row's size may be missing; if present it is once, few, many or a size class.

>TRBJ2-1|TRBV29-1|TRBD1|many
CSVVLTRGRTDNEQFF
TGCAGCGTTGTACTAACCAGGGGGCGCACAGACAATGAGCAGTTCTTC
>TRBJ1-1|TRBV7-2|TRBD1|many
CASSLARQGRVNTEAFF
TGTGCCAGCAGCTTAGCGCGACAGGGAAGGGTGAACACTGAAGCTTTCTTT
>TRBJ2-7|TRBV3-1|.|many
CASSQAASEQYF
TGTGCCAGCAGCCAAGCAGCGAGCGAGCAGTACTTC
>TRBJ2-2|TRBV3-1|.|many
CASSQGLAARTGELFF
TGTGCCAGCAGCCAAGGGTTAGCGGCAAGGACCGGGGAGCTGTTTTTT
>TRBJ2-3|TRBV20-1|TRBD2|.
CSASLPSGRRGTDTQYF
TGCAGTGCTAGTTTACCTAGCGGGAGGCGGGGGACAGATACGCAGTATTTT
>TRBJ1-2|TRBV2|.|many
CASFSGRADYGYTF
TGTGCCAGTTTCTCGGGCAGGGCTGACTATGGCTACACCTTC
>TRBJ2-1|TRBV7-9|.|.
CATEGGGEQFF
TGTGCCACAGAAGGGGGGGGAGAGCAGTTCTTC
>TRBJ2-1|TRBV6-5|.|.
CASSYSENNEQFF
TGTGCCAGCAGTTACTCCGAGAACAATGAGCAGTTCTTC
>TRBJ2-2|TRBV6-2/TRBV6-3|.|many
CASLTFKGSYTGELFF
TGTGCCAGCCTGACCTTCAAAGGGTCGTACACCGGGGAGCTGTTTTTT
>TRBJ2-5|TRBV19|TRBD2|many
CASSIKTSGYQETQYF
TGTGCCAGTAGTATTAAGACTAGCGGGTACCAAGAGACCCAGTACTTC
>TRBJ2-3|TRBV6-4|TRBD2|many
CASSDSTSGSTDTQYF
TGTGCCAGCAGTGACTCGACTAGCGGGAGCACAGATACGCAGTATTTT
>TRBJ2-1|TRBV18|.|.
CASSRDPSYNEQFF
TGTGCCAGCTCTCGGGACCCCTCCTACAATGAGCAGTTCTTC
>TRBJ2-7|TRBV29-1|.|.
CSVEVSYEQYF
TGCAGCGTTGAAGTTTCCTACGAGCAGTACTTC
>TRBJ1-2|TRBV30|.|many
CAWNVAGGYTF
TGTGCCTGGAATGTTGCGGGGGGCTACACCTTC
>TRBJ2-1|TRBV9|TRBD1|once
CASSGQGASGADEQFF
TGTGCCAGCAGCGGCCAGGGGGCTAGTGGGGCGGATGAGCAGTTCTTC
>TRBJ1-2|TRBV2|.|many
CASRVLGHGYTF
TGTGCCAGCCGGGTCCTTGGGCATGGCTACACCTTC
>TRBJ2-7|TRBV10-1|TRBD2|many
CATQVPGTKSDEQYF
TGCGCCACCCAGGTTCCCGGGACTAAGTCAGACGAGCAGTACTTC
>TRBJ2-4|TRBV30|.|.
CAWSVEVTENIQYF
TGTGCCTGGAGTGTAGAAGTCACCGAAAACATTCAGTACTTC
>TRBJ2-3|TRBV27|.|many
CASMVGQRTDTQYF
TGTGCCAGCATGGTGGGCCAGCGCACAGATACGCAGTATTTT
>TRBJ1-6|TRBV6-5|TRBD1|many
CASSYPGQGTPLHF
TGTGCCAGCAGTTACCCGGGACAGGGAACACCCCTCCACTTT
>TRBJ1-1|TRBV5-5|.|many
CASIRGGDTEAFF
TGTGCCAGCATTAGGGGGGGGGACACTGAAGCTTTCTTT
>TRBJ2-3|TRBV14|.|many
CASSQETGSRADTQYF
TGTGCCAGCAGCCAAGAGACGGGGTCGCGCGCAGATACGCAGTATTTT
>TRBJ2-7|TRBV19|.|many
CASSRPQGYEQYF
TGTGCCAGTAGCCGCCCACAGGGTTACGAGCAGTACTTC
>TRBJ2-7|TRBV28|.|many
CASSLGRDPYEQYF
TGTGCCAGCAGTTTAGGCAGGGACCCCTACGAGCAGTACTTC
>TRBJ2-7|TRBV19|.|many
CASSIAALEDYEQYF
TGTGCCAGTAGTATAGCGGCACTAGAGGACTACGAGCAGTACTTC
>TRBJ2-7|TRBV11-2|.|many
CASSLDIGPGNEQYF
TGTGCCAGCAGCTTAGACATCGGGCCGGGGAACGAGCAGTACTTC
>TRBJ1-6|TRBV2|TRBD1|many
CASRGQGEGNSPLHF
TGTGCCAGCAGGGGACAGGGAGAGGGGAATTCACCCCTCCACTTT
>TRBJ2-3|TRBV9|TRBD2|.
CASSAYSGQSTDTQYF
TGTGCCAGCAGTGCATATAGCGGGCAAAGCACAGATACGCAGTATTTT
>TRBJ2-6|TRBV5-4|.|few
CASSLGAGSSGANVLTF
TGTGCCAGCAGCTTGGGTGCAGGGAGCTCTGGGGCCAACGTCCTGACTTTC
>TRBJ1-1|TRBV28|.|many
CASSSSATGPGYTEAFF
.
>TRBJ1-1|TRBV11-2|TRBD1|.
CASSLGDRGPTEAFF
TGTGCCAGCAGCTTAGGGGACAGGGGGCCCACTGAAGCTTTCTTT
>TRBJ2-5|TRBV15|.|many
CATSRAPDYRAQETQYF
TGTGCCACCAGCAGAGCCCCCGACTACAGGGCCCAAGAGACCCAGTACTTC
>TRBJ2-7|TRBV20-1|.|.
CSARAPASYEQYF
TGCAGTGCTAGGGCCCCTGCATCCTACGAGCAGTACTTC
>TRBJ2-1|TRBV28|TRBD1|.
CASHTRDRPYNEQFF
TGTGCCAGCCATACCCGGGACAGGCCATACAATGAGCAGTTCTTC
>TRBJ1-1|TRBV25-1|.|many
CASSEFLGTAEAFF
TGTGCCAGCAGTGAATTTCTGGGCACCGCTGAAGCTTTCTTT
>TRBJ2-7|TRBV9|TRBD1|.
CASSRTGDSYEQYF
TGTGCCAGCAGCCGGACAGGGGACTCCTACGAGCAGTACTTC
>TRBJ1-6|TRBV27|.|.
CASSLFGGARNSPLHF
TGTGCCAGCAGTTTATTTGGAGGGGCCAGGAACTCACCCCTCCACTTT
>TRBJ2-1|TRBV12-3/TRBV12-4|TRBD1|many
CASSFRQGYNEQFF
TGTGCCAGCAGTTTTCGACAGGGGTACAATGAGCAGTTCTTC
>TRBJ1-1|TRBV29-1|.|many
CSVEGGGHTEAFF
TGCAGCGTTGAAGGCGGGGGACACACTGAAGCTTTCTTT
>TRBJ2-2|TRBV12-5|.|many
CASGTSPRNTGELFF
TGTGCTAGTGGTACATCCCCGCGGAACACCGGGGAGCTGTTTTTT
>TRBJ2-1|TRBV24-1|TRBD2|few
CATSVSGGSYNEQFF
TGTGCCACCAGTGTCAGCGGGGGCTCCTACAATGAGCAGTTCTTC
>TRBJ1-6|TRBV18|.|many
CASSPTGFNSPLHF
TGTGCCAGCTCACCAACTGGTTTCAATTCACCCCTCCACTTT
>TRBJ2-1|TRBV11-2|.|.
CASRSDRLSYNEQFF
TGTGCCAGCAGATCGGACCGCCTCTCCTACAATGAGCAGTTCTTC
>TRBJ2-1|TRBV9|TRBD1|many
CASSVMGQGNEQFF
TGTGCCAGCAGCGTAATGGGACAGGGTAATGAGCAGTTCTTC
>TRBJ2-7|TRBV28|TRBD2|.
CASSLWLAGVDGYEQYF
TGTGCCAGCAGTTTATGGCTAGCGGGAGTCGATGGCTACGAGCAGTACTTC
>TRBJ2-1|TRBV19|.|few
CASSNRGGQLNEQFF
TGTGCCAGTTCCAATCGGGGAGGCCAGCTCAATGAGCAGTTCTTC
>TRBJ2-7|TRBV7-2|.|many
CASSLVGGDYEQYF
TGTGCCAGCAGCTTAGTGGGGGGAGACTACGAGCAGTACTTC
>TRBJ2-2|TRBV28|.|many
CASSLPGWSGGTGELFF
TGTGCCAGCAGTTTACCGGGATGGTCCGGCGGTACCGGGGAGCTGTTTTTT
>TRBJ2-6|TRBV20-1|TRBD2|.
CSATGLAGAYGANVLTF
TGCAGTGCTACGGGACTAGCGGGAGCTTACGGGGCCAACGTCCTGACTTTC
>TRBJ1-5|TRBV7-8|TRBD1|.
CASSQEGQGWSQPQHF
TGTGCCAGCAGCCAAGAGGGACAGGGATGGAGTCAGCCCCAGCATTTT
>TRBJ2-3|TRBV5-1|.|many
CASSFSPASTDTQYF
TGCGCCAGCAGCTTCAGTCCCGCTAGCACAGATACGCAGTATTTT
>TRBJ2-5|TRBV29-1|TRBD2|few
CSVEWAVGGGETQYF
TGCAGCGTTGAATGGGCCGTCGGGGGGGGGGAGACCCAGTACTTC
>TRBJ2-2|TRBV6-1|.|many
CASSERGLAVAGELFF
TGTGCCAGCAGTGAACGGGGGCTAGCTGTGGCCGGGGAGCTGTTTTTT
>TRBJ2-7|TRBV7-2|.|once
CASRPSGRTYEQYF
TGTGCCAGCAGACCGTCGGGACGGACCTACGAGCAGTACTTC
>TRBJ1-4|TRBV9|TRBD1|many
CASSVTQGATNEKLFF
TGTGCCAGCAGCGTCACACAGGGGGCGACTAATGAAAAACTGTTTTTT
>TRBJ2-3|TRBV2|TRBD2|.
CASSESQSTSGRADTQYF
TGTGCCAGCAGTGAAAGCCAGTCGACTAGCGGGAGAGCAGATACGCAGTATTTT